This T cell receptor (beta chain) derives from a study of blood T cell repertoires in COVID-19. Study in general: In each case, the material was cDNA or gDNA derived from T cells, B-cell-depleted T cells, or PBMCs.

J gave up 3 bases and V 1 base, and 6 bases lay outside the gene matches. The CDR3 is 16 residues long. In germline, CDR1 is SGHNT, CDR2 YYREEE (reference sequence). Sequencing was performed with immunoSEQ multiplex PCR; in TCRdb, only in-frame clones are kept and a portion is missing. Of 250,000 to 350,000 clones listed, roughly 90% were seen once; the top ten hold about 2%. The sequencing input was peripheral blood. The chain links TRBV5-4 to TRBJ2-3; 9 bases fit TRBD2. This receptor was identified in a woman aged 50 to 60 who had recovered from COVID-19. The CDR3 sequence is CASSLRTSVTTDTQYF. CDR3 DNA: TGTGCCAGCAGCTTGAGGACTAGCGTGACAACAGATACGCAGTATTTT. The whole variable domain, filled in from reference TRBV5-4 and TRBJ2-3, reads ETGVTQSPTHLIKTRGQQVTLRCSSQSGHNTVSWYQQALGQGPQFIFQYYREEENGRGNFPPRFSGLQFPNYSSELNVNALELDDSALYLCASSLRTSVTTDTQYFGPGTRLTVL.